These T cell receptor beta chains were read from a single sample in a study of blood T cells in healthy people across ages. TCRdb processed the 5' RACE reads anew with MiXCR; each CDR3 protein has one entry. The table shows fewer than 2 million distinct CDR3 sequences, with more than 35% occurring only once. Sequenced sample: blood. These receptors all stem from a human donor in good health. Both conserved end residues are part of each CDR3. Fields, in order: J gene, V gene, clone size, D gene, CDR3 protein, CDR3 DNA. D genes are given only for firm matches. Clone size is shown for a subset of rows, as once, few, many or a class of expanded clone.

TRBJ2-1	TRBV10-3	.	.	CAITTGTGNEQFF	TGTGCCATCACCACAGGGACGGGAAATGAGCAGTTCTTC
TRBJ2-7	TRBV29-1	.	.	CSVDGDGGGEQYF	TGCAGCGTTGACGGCGACGGGGGTGGCGAGCAGTACTTC
TRBJ2-1	TRBV7-3	few	.	CASSLFFGGSFAYNEQFF	TGTGCCAGCAGCTTATTTTTCGGGGGAAGCTTTGCCTACAATGAGCAGTTCTTC
TRBJ2-1	TRBV3-1	.	TRBD2	CASSQGTRPLRSGRSYNEQFF	TGTGCCAGCAGCCAAGGTACCAGGCCCCTCCGTAGCGGGCGTTCCTACAATGAGCAGTTCTTC
TRBJ2-5	TRBV11-2	few	TRBD2	CASMGRGLAGEFQETQYF	TGTGCCAGCATGGGTAGGGGGCTAGCGGGGGAATTCCAAGAGACCCAGTACTTC
TRBJ2-7	TRBV4-3	once	.	CASSQDIGTDSYEQYF	TGCGCCAGCAGCCAAGACATAGGGACGGACTCCTACGAGCAGTACTTC
TRBJ2-3	TRBV5-1	few	TRBD2	CASSLEARGGMDTQYF	TGCGCCAGCAGCTTGGAGGCGCGGGGGGGCATGGATACGCAGTATTTT
TRBJ2-7	TRBV4-2	few	.	CASSQVFGSRFEQYF	TGTGCCAGCAGCCAAGTATTCGGCAGCAGGTTCGAGCAGTACTTC
TRBJ2-3	TRBV27	.	TRBD2	CASSPTSGETDTQYF	TGTGCCAGCAGCCCCACTAGCGGGGAAACAGATACGCAGTATTTT
TRBJ1-2	TRBV15	few	TRBD1	CATNPRGLEGGYTF	TGTGCCACCAACCCCAGGGGGCTTGAGGGTGGCTACACCTTC
TRBJ2-3	TRBV11-2	.	.	CTSSMGGGGDTQYF	TGTACCAGCAGCATGGGGGGAGGAGGAGATACGCAGTATTTT
TRBJ1-1	TRBV2	once	.	CASNTGTANTEAFF	TGTGCCAGCAACACCGGGACGGCGAACACCGAAGCTTTCTTT
TRBJ1-2	TRBV7-3	few	.	CASSEDGDSYGYTF	TGTGCCAGTAGCGAGGACGGGGACTCTTATGGCTACACCTTC
TRBJ2-1	TRBV7-7	few	TRBD2	CASSLGEGRPYNEQFF	TGTGCCAGCAGCTTAGGGGAGGGGAGACCCTACAATGAGCAGTTCTTC
TRBJ2-2	TRBV12-3/TRBV12-4	.	TRBD2	CASSWTSGGVINTGELFF	TGTGCCAGCAGTTGGACTAGCGGGGGGGTTATTAACACCGGGGAGCTGTTTTTT
TRBJ1-2	TRBV5-1	.	TRBD1	CASTLEGTGKGYGYTF	TGCGCCAGCACCCTGGAAGGGACAGGGAAGGGCTATGGCTACACCTTC
TRBJ2-1	TRBV10-3	few	.	CAISEYSPNRGNEQFF	TGTGCCATCAGTGAATACAGTCCGAACCGGGGCAATGAGCAGTTCTTC
TRBJ1-5	TRBV20-1	.	.	CSADRDLLGQTFPDYQPQHF	TGCAGTGCGGATCGTGATTTACTTGGACAGACCTTCCCTGACTATCAGCCCCAGCATTTT
TRBJ1-2	TRBV4-3	few	.	CASSQDEGRGYTF	TGCGCCAGCAGCCAAGATGAGGGCCGGGGCTACACCTTC
TRBJ2-5	TRBV6-1	.	.	CASSELGRMREQYF	TGTGCCAGCAGTGAACTTGGGAGGATGAGAGAGCAGTACTTC
TRBJ2-1	TRBV20-1	.	TRBD2	CSASRPASGGNEQFF	TGCAGTGCTAGTCGGCCTGCTAGCGGGGGGAATGAGCAGTTCTTC
TRBJ1-3	TRBV14	.	.	CASSHRASGNTIYF	TGTGCCAGCAGCCACAGAGCTTCTGGAAACACCATATATTTT
TRBJ2-1	TRBV5-1	.	.	CASSLGSAGNKQFF	TGCGCCAGCAGCTTAGGCTCCGCGGGCAATAAGCAGTTCTTC
TRBJ1-2	TRBV3-1	.	.	CASAASGDGYTF	TGTGCCAGCGCCGCGTCAGGGGACGGCTACACCTTC
TRBJ1-6	TRBV2	.	.	CASSIFGTVNNSPLHF	TGTGCCAGCAGCATCTTCGGGACGGTAAATAATTCACCCCTCCACTTT
TRBJ2-5	TRBV7-2	.	.	CASSLYRDQETQYF	TGTGCCAGCAGCTTATACCGAGACCAAGAGACCCAGTACTTC
TRBJ2-1	TRBV15	.	TRBD2	CATSSGFRGVSYNEQFF	TGTGCCACCAGCAGTGGGTTTCGGGGGGTCTCCTACAATGAGCAGTTCTTC
TRBJ1-1	TRBV29-1	.	.	CSVAVDSLAEAFF	TGCAGCGTTGCGGTGGACAGTCTGGCTGAAGCTTTCTTT
TRBJ2-1	TRBV4-1	.	TRBD2	CASSQVLAGGPGEQFF	TGCGCCAGCAGCCAAGTTCTAGCGGGGGGGCCCGGTGAGCAGTTCTTC
TRBJ2-5	TRBV4-3	.	.	CASSQTRPGGQETQYF	TGCGCCAGCAGCCAAACCCGGCCCGGGGGGCAAGAGACTCAGTACTTC
TRBJ1-1	TRBV3-1	once	.	CASSQRRWQGPAEAFF	TGTGCCAGCAGCCAAAGAAGGTGGCAGGGGCCAGCTGAAGCTTTCTTT
TRBJ1-2	TRBV6-2/TRBV6-3	.	.	CASSYSTGTYPMGGYTF	TGTGCCAGCAGTTACTCGACGGGGACTTATCCCATGGGAGGCTACACCTTC
TRBJ1-2	TRBV29-1	few	TRBD1	CSTGTGGGYTF	TGCAGCACCGGGACAGGAGGTGGCTACACCTTC
TRBJ2-7	TRBV20-1	few	.	CSATVGARRYEQYF	TGCAGTGCCACCGTGGGGGCGCGACGCTACGAGCAGTACTTC
TRBJ1-2	TRBV12-3/TRBV12-4	.	.	CASSLRWSYGYTF	TGTGCCAGCAGTTTAAGGTGGAGCTATGGCTACACCTTC
TRBJ2-7	TRBV7-2	.	TRBD2	CASSNIAGGPSPYEQYF	TGTGCCAGCAGCAATATAGCGGGGGGCCCCAGCCCCTACGAGCAGTACTTC
TRBJ1-2	TRBV29-1	.	.	CSVAGPSYGYTF	TGCAGCGTTGCTGGGCCTAGCTATGGCTACACCTTC
TRBJ2-7	TRBV6-2/TRBV6-3	many	.	CASRNGEISYEQYF	TGTGCCAGCAGGAACGGGGAAATTTCCTACGAGCAGTACTTC
TRBJ2-3	TRBV18	.	.	CASSPIALAYTDTQYF	TGTGCCAGCTCACCCATCGCACTAGCTTACACAGATACGCAGTATTTT
TRBJ1-1	TRBV5-1	few	.	CASSLAGINTEAFF	TGCGCCAGCAGCTTGGCGGGAATCAACACTGAAGCTTTCTTT
TRBJ2-1	TRBV20-1	few	TRBD2	CSAKGLAGGYNEQFF	TGCAGTGCCAAAGGACTAGCGGGGGGTTACAATGAGCAGTTCTTC